Given below is one TCR beta chain in context. Its antigen remains unidentified. This specimen comes from a study of blood T cells in healthy people across ages. General study points: Diversity of TCR beta correlated strongly with naive T cell percentage.

The CDR3 contains 17 residues. CDR1 and CDR2 (germline): MGHRA, YSYEKL. Unmatched junction bases numbered 10, after V lost 0 bases and J lost 5 bases. Then a second PCR, running roughly 7 to 11 cycles, was carried out with a sample-barcoded 5' primer and a J-beta primer mix. One entry per CDR3 protein, called by TCRdb with MiXCR from the 5' RACE reads. The sample holds around 900,000 distinct CDR3 sequences, 29% seen once. This chain joins TRBV4-1 and TRBJ2-1, with 7 bases lining up with TRBD1. Material: blood. The receptor's source is a woman of 80 years or more in good health. The CDR3 spells CASSQDRQGVGHNEQFF. CDR3 nucleotide sequence: TGCGCCAGCAGCCAAGATCGGCAGGGGGTTGGTCACAATGAGCAGTTCTTC.